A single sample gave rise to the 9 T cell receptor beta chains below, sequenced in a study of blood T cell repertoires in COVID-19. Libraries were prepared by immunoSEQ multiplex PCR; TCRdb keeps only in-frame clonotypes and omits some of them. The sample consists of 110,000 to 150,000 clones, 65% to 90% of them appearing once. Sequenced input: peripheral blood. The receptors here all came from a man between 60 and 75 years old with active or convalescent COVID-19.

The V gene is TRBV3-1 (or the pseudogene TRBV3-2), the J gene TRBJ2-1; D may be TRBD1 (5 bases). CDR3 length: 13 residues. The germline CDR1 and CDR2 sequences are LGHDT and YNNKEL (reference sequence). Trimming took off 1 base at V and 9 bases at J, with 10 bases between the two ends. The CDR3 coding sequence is TGTGCCAGCAGCCAAGGACAGTGGGGTGAGCAGTTCTTC. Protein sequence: CASSQGQWGEQFF.

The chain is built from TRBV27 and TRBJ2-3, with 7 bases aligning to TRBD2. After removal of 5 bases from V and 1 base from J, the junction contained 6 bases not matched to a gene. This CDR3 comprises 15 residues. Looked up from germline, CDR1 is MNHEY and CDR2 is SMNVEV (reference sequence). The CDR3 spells CASSSGIEGTDTQYF. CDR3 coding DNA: TGTGCCAGCAGTAGCGGGATAGAAGGCACAGATACGCAGTATTTT.

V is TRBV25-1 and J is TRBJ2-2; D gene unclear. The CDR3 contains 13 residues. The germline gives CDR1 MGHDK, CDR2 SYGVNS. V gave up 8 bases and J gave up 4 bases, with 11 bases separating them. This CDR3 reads CASQEFSTGELFF. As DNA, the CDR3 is TGTGCCAGCCAGGAATTCAGCACCGGGGAGCTGTTTTTT.

The CDR3 DNA follows: TGTGCCACCAGTGATTTTCGGGGACAGGGCTACAATGAGCAGTTCTTC. Protein sequence: CATSDFRGQGYNEQFF. The chain links TRBV24-1 to TRBJ2-1, with 9 positions matching TRBD1. The CDR3 covers 16 residues. Germline V gene lookup returns CDR1 KGHDR and CDR2 SFDVKD. The trim removed 1 base at V and 3 bases at J, leaving 3 bases unmatched.

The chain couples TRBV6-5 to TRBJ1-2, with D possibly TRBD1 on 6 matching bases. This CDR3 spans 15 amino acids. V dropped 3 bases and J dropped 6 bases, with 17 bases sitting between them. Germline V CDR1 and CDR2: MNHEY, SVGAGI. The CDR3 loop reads CASSYFRGLRDGYTF. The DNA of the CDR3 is TGTGCCAGCAGTTATTTTAGGGGGTTGCGAGATGGCTACACCTTC.

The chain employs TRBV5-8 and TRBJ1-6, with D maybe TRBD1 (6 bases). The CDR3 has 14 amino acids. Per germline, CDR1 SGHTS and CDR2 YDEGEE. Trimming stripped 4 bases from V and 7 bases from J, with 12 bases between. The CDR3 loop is CASSLTGYNSPLHF. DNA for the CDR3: TGTGCCAGCAGCCTGACAGGCTACAATTCACCCCTCCACTTT.

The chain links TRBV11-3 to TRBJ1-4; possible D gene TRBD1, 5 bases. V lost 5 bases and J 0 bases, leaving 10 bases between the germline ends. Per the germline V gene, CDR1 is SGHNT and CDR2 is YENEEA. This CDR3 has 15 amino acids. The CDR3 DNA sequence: TGTGCCAGCAGCATGACAGTTGCAACTAATGAAAAACTGTTTTTT. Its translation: CASSMTVATNEKLFF.

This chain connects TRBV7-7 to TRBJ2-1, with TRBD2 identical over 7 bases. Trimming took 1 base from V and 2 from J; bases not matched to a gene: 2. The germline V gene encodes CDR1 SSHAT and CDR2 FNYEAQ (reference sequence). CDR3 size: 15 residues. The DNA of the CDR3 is TGTGCCAGCAGCTTAGGCGGGAGTCCCTACAATGAGCAGTTCTTC. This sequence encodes CASSLGGSPYNEQFF.

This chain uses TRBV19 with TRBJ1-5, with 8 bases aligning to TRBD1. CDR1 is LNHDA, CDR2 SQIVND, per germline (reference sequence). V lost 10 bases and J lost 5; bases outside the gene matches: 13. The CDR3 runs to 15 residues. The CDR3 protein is CATNPRQGAYQPQHF. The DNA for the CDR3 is TGTGCCACGAATCCACGGCAGGGGGCATATCAGCCCCAGCATTTT.